The TCR beta chain under discussion was sequenced for a study of T cell repertoires in cytomegalovirus infection. Study at large: CMV epitopes that were recently identified and HLA-C-restricted were used alongside well-studied HLA-B-restricted ones. Public TCR beta signatures were indicative of both CMV infection and a matching HLA type.

The CDR3 is made up of 13 amino acids. Germline CDR1 is MNHEY and CDR2 is SVGEGT. Trimming took off 0 bases at V and 4 bases at J, with 4 bases between the two ends. TCRdb itself ran the reads through MiXCR, one entry per CDR3 protein. The table includes roughly 920,000 distinct CDR3 sequences, roughly 30% detected once. This clonotype came up many times. The antigen is not known. Study findings and constraints: CMV carriers with the relevant HLA were identified by cumulative public TCR beta family frequency. The ex vivo response showed dominance by HLA-C-restricted CMV-specific TCR beta clonotypes.

Sequences were derived from cultured CD8+ T cells from PBMCs, sampled from culture after CMV antigen stimulation. The chain carries TRBV6-2 or TRBV6-3 and TRBJ1-5; no firm D call. The TCR comes from a human donor in good health (CMV status not recorded). Some clones in this sample may be carry-over from other donors' samples. CDR3 coding DNA: TGTGCCAGCAGTTACTCAGCGAATCAGCCCCAGCATTTT. Protein: CASSYSANQPQHF.